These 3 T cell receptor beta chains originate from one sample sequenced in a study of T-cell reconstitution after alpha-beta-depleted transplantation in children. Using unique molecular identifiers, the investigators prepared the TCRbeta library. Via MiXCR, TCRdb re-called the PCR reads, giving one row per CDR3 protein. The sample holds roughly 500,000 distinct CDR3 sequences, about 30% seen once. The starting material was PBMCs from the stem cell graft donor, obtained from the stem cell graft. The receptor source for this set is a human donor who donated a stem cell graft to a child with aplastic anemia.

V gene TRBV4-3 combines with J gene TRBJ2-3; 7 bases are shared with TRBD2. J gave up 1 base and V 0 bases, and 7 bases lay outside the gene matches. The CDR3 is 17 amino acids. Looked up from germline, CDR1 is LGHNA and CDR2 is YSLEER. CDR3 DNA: TGCGCCAGCAGCCAAGAACTGACGGGAGGAGGCACAGATACGCAGTATTTT. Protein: CASSQELTGGGTDTQYF.

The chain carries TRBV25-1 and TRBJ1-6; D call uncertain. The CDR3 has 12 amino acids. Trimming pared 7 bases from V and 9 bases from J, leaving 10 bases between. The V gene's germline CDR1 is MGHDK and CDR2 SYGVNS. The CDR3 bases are TGTGCCAGCAAGGTTGCGAGTTCACCCCTCCACTTT. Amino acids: CASKVASSPLHF.

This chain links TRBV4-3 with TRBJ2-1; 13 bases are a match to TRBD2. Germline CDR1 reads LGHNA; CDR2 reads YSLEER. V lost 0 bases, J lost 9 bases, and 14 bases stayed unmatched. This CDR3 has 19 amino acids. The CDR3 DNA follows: TGCGCCAGCAGCCAAGATCCGGGACTAGCGGGAATGCCCAGCAGTGAGCAGTTCTTC. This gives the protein CASSQDPGLAGMPSSEQFF.